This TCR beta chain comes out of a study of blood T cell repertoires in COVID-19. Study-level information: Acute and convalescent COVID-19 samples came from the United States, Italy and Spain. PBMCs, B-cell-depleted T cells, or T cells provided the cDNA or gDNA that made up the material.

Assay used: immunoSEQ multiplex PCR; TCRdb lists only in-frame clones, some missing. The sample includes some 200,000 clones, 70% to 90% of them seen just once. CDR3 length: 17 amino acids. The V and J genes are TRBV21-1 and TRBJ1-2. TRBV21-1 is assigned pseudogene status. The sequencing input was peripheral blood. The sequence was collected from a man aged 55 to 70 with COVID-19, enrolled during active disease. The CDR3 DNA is TGTGCCAGCAGCAGACAAGCGGGACATAAGAATCACTATGGCTACACCTTC. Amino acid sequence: CASSRQAGHKNHYGYTF.